A selection of T cell receptor beta chains follows, all from one sample in a study of T cell responses to AZD1222 COVID-19 vaccine. Measured with immunoSEQ multiplex PCR; TCRdb has only the in-frame clones, and not every one. The sample includes some 190,000 clones, 85% to 90% of them seen just once. The sample here was peripheral blood, taken on day 0 of AZD1222 vaccination. These receptors originate from an adult in good health. The CDR3 runs from the conserved cysteine through the conserved F or W. A D gene is named only where the DNA matches it firmly. Clone size, where shown, is once, few, many, or a class for clones that have expanded.

TRBV7-9	TRBD1	.	TRBJ1-2	TGTGCCAGCAGCTACGGGACAGAAGGCTACACCTTC	CASSYGTEGYTF
TRBV10-3	TRBD1	.	TRBJ1-2	TGTGCCATCAGTGCCCCAGACAGGGAAATTGACGGCTACACCTTC	CAISAPDREIDGYTF
TRBV2	TRBD2	.	TRBJ2-1	TGTGCCAGCAGTCGGGAGGCCGCGAATGAGCAGTTCTTC	CASSREAANEQFF
TRBV18	.	.	TRBJ2-1	TGTGCCAGCTCACCGGATTACAATGAGCAGTTCTTC	CASSPDYNEQFF
TRBV18	.	.	TRBJ2-1	TGTGCCAGCTCCCCGGGACTGCCTTACAATGAGCAGTTCTTC	CASSPGLPYNEQFF
TRBV6-5	.	.	TRBJ2-4	TGTGCCAGCAGTCCTAGGACACTAGCCAAAAACATTCAATACTTC	CASSPRTLAKNIQYF
TRBV24-1	.	.	TRBJ2-2	TGTGCCACCAGTGATTATGACGGGTTGAACACCGGGGAGCTGTTTTTT	CATSDYDGLNTGELFF
TRBV11-2	TRBD1	.	TRBJ1-1	TGTGCCAGCAGTCCTAGTGGGACAGAACTGAACACTGAAGCTTTCTTT	CASSPSGTELNTEAFF
TRBV9	TRBD2	.	TRBJ2-3	TGTGCCAGCAGCCTAGGGACTAGCGGGGGGAGAGATACGCAGTATTTT	CASSLGTSGGRDTQYF
TRBV28	.	.	TRBJ1-5	TGTGCCAGCAGCTGGGGGGAAGAGTGGGATCAGCCCCAGCATTTT	CASSWGEEWDQPQHF
TRBV5-4	TRBD1	few	TRBJ1-5	TGTGCCAGCAGCTTCGGGACAGGGGGCGATCAGCCCCAGCATTTT	CASSFGTGGDQPQHF
TRBV6-6	TRBD1	.	TRBJ2-2	TGTGCCAGCAGTTACCCAGGACAGGGGGCCGGGGAGCTGTTTTTT	CASSYPGQGAGELFF
TRBV6-5	.	once	TRBJ2-7	TGTGCCAGCAGTTATCGGTACGAGCAGTACTTC	CASSYRYEQYF
TRBV7-8	TRBD1	.	TRBJ1-4	TGTGCCAGCAGCAGGACGGACAGGGCAGCAAAACTGTTTTTT	CASSRTDRAAKLFF
TRBV30	TRBD2	.	TRBJ2-7	TGTGCCTGGAGTGTGGGACTAGCGGGGGTCAGCGAGCAGTACTTC	CAWSVGLAGVSEQYF
TRBV5-1	.	.	TRBJ2-4	TGCGCCAGCAGCTTGGGAGCCAAAAACATTCAGTACTTC	CASSLGAKNIQYF
TRBV7-3	.	few	TRBJ1-6	TGTGCCAGCAGCCCCCAGAATAATTCACCCCTCCACTTT	CASSPQNNSPLHF
TRBV6-5	TRBD1	.	TRBJ2-2	TGTGCCAGCAGTTCGGACAGGGAGACCGGGGAGCTGTTTTTT	CASSSDRETGELFF
TRBV15	.	.	TRBJ1-4	TGTGCCACCAGCAGAGTGGGGGGCGGTGAAAAACTGTTTTTT	CATSRVGGGEKLFF
TRBV24-1	TRBD1	.	TRBJ2-1	TGTGCCACCAGTGACCGGACAGGCTACAATGAGCAGTTCTTC	CATSDRTGYNEQFF
TRBV18	TRBD1	.	TRBJ2-7	TGTGCCAGCTCACCGGACAGGGGGGGCTACGAGCAGTACTTC	CASSPDRGGYEQYF
TRBV13	.	.	TRBJ2-3	TGTGCCAGCAGCTTAGAGGGAAACACAGATACGCAGTATTTT	CASSLEGNTDTQYF
TRBV7-8	TRBD1	.	TRBJ2-1	TGTGCCAGCAGCTGGGACAGCTACAATGAGCAGTTCTTC	CASSWDSYNEQFF